Listed below are T cell receptor beta chains from one sample, sequenced in a study of vaccination and CD4 T cells after COVID-19. MiXCR, applied by TCRdb to the PCR reads, yields one record per CDR3 protein. Of 12,000 to 15,000 distinct CDR3 sequences in the sample, about 53% were seen once. These receptors have no identified antigens. The sequenced sample was CD4+ T cells from blood, cultured in vitro, obtained before SARS-CoV-2 vaccination. The receptors stem from a human donor who had recovered from COVID-19. Both conserved end residues are part of each CDR3. D genes are given only for firm matches. The listing skips clone size in some rows; elsewhere it reads once, few, many or a size class.

CDR3 length | clone size | D gene | J gene | V gene | CDR3 protein | CDR3 DNA
16 | - | - | TRBJ2-1 | TRBV4-1 | CASSQGSARGYNEQFF | TGCGCCAGCAGCCAAGGGTCCGCCCGTGGGTACAATGAGCAGTTCTTC
14 | few | - | TRBJ1-4 | TRBV6-1 | CASNHGRDNEKLFF | TGTGCCAGCAACCACGGACGGGACAATGAAAAACTGTTTTTT
14 | - | - | TRBJ1-5 | TRBV28 | CASVGQYSNQPQHF | TGTGCCAGCGTCGGGCAGTATAGCAATCAGCCCCAGCATTTT
16 | - | TRBD2 | TRBJ2-5 | TRBV20-1 | CSAKASGRGGWGTQYF | TGCAGTGCTAAAGCTAGCGGGAGAGGGGGATGGGGGACCCAGTACTTC
15 | few | TRBD1 | TRBJ1-5 | TRBV6-2/TRBV6-3 | CASSWGTDSNQPQHF | TGTGCCAGCAGTTGGGGGACAGATAGCAATCAGCCCCAGCATTTT
13 | once | - | TRBJ1-5 | TRBV12-3/TRBV12-4 | CASTWAGSQPQHF | TGTGCCAGCACCTGGGCAGGGAGTCAGCCCCAGCATTTT
14 | - | TRBD1 | TRBJ1-5 | TRBV19 | CASSTTGGAQPQHF | TGTGCCAGTAGTACCACAGGGGGCGCCCAGCCCCAGCATTTT
12 | few | - | TRBJ1-2 | TRBV11-2 | CASSSGARGYTF | TGTGCCAGCAGCTCAGGGGCGCGGGGCTACACCTTC
12 | few | - | TRBJ2-3 | TRBV15 | CATSRGPQTGTF | TGTGCCACCAGCAGAGGCCCACAAACCGGGACCTTT
15 | - | TRBD2 | TRBJ2-1 | TRBV6-4 | CASSVETSGTNEQFF | TGTGCCAGCAGTGTTGAGACTAGCGGGACTAATGAGCAGTTCTTC
16 | - | TRBD1 | TRBJ1-1 | TRBV6-2/TRBV6-3 | CASSYPETGQNTEAFF | TGTGCCAGCAGTTACCCCGAGACAGGGCAGAACACTGAAGCTTTCTTT
13 | - | - | TRBJ2-3 | TRBV20-1 | CSASEGLPDTQYF | TGCAGTGCTAGCGAAGGTCTCCCAGATACGCAGTATTTT
18 | - | - | TRBJ1-5 | TRBV7-9 | CASSLGSRTGSRNQPQHF | TGTGCCAGCAGCTTAGGGTCCCGCACAGGATCGCGCAATCAGCCCCAGCATTTT
12 | - | - | TRBJ1-6 | TRBV20-1 | CSARLGGSPLHF | TGCAGTGCTAGGTTGGGTGGTTCACCCCTCCACTTT
15 | few | TRBD1 | TRBJ2-2 | TRBV20-1 | CSASPGQQNTGELFF | TGCAGTGCTAGTCCGGGACAGCAGAACACCGGGGAGCTGTTTTTT
18 | - | TRBD2 | TRBJ2-5 | TRBV20-1 | CSARDSGTSGSFEETQYF | TGCAGTGCTAGAGATTCGGGGACTAGCGGGAGCTTTGAAGAGACCCAGTACTTC
14 | - | - | TRBJ2-7 | TRBV18 | CASSESVQSYEQYF | TGTGCCAGCTCAGAGTCCGTGCAATCCTACGAGCAGTACTTC
11 | few | - | TRBJ2-5 | TRBV6-2/TRBV6-3 | CASSLQETQYF | TGTGCCAGCAGCTTACAAGAGACCCAGTACTTC
16 | - | TRBD2 | TRBJ2-5 | TRBV2 | CASTRLRTSGKETQYF | TGTGCCAGCACCCGCCTCCGTACTAGCGGGAAAGAGACCCAGTACTTC
16 | few | TRBD1 | TRBJ1-3 | TRBV7-9 | CASSSQFRGRGNTIYF | TGTGCCAGCAGCTCCCAATTCAGGGGGCGCGGGAACACCATATATTTT
14 | once | - | TRBJ2-5 | TRBV5-4 | CASSLGTQKETQYF | TGTGCCAGCAGCTTGGGGACACAAAAGGAGACCCAGTACTTC
12 | - | TRBD1 | TRBJ2-7 | TRBV10-3 | CAISESTGAGYF | TGTGCCATCAGTGAGTCGACAGGGGCCGGGTACTTC
16 | - | TRBD2 | TRBJ2-2 | TRBV6-1 | CASSSGLAQNTGELFF | TGTGCCAGCAGTAGCGGACTAGCCCAGAACACCGGGGAGCTGTTTTTT
13 | few | - | TRBJ2-7 | TRBV3-1 | CASSQAVGYEQYF | TGTGCCAGCAGCCAAGCCGTGGGATACGAGCAGTACTTC
14 | - | - | TRBJ1-2 | TRBV6-1 | CASSPFLGNYGYTF | TGTGCCAGCAGTCCCTTTTTGGGGAACTATGGCTACACCTTC
14 | once | - | TRBJ1-1 | TRBV7-9 | CASRLQGTDTEAFF | TGTGCCAGCAGGTTGCAGGGAACCGACACTGAAGCTTTCTTT
12 | - | - | TRBJ2-7 | TRBV20-1 | CSARPDTYEQYF | TGCAGTGCTAGACCCGACACGTACGAGCAGTACTTC
17 | - | TRBD1 | TRBJ1-5 | TRBV28 | CASSLFGDRLSNQPQHF | TGTGCCAGCAGTTTATTTGGGGACAGGTTGAGCAATCAGCCCCAGCATTTT
12 | - | - | TRBJ1-2 | TRBV5-1 | CASSSRTYGYTF | TGCGCCAGCAGCTCCCGTACCTATGGCTACACCTTC
18 | - | - | TRBJ1-2 | TRBV28 | CASSLGGAVAVVNYGYTF | TGTGCCAGCAGTTTGGGGGGCGCTGTGGCGGTGGTAAACTATGGCTACACCTTC
14 | few | - | TRBJ1-2 | TRBV27 | CASSLSYEGSGYTF | TGTGCCAGCAGTTTATCGTATGAGGGGAGCGGCTACACCTTC
20 | - | TRBD2 | TRBJ2-1 | TRBV2 | CASSERAGGLTGGSYNEQFF | TGTGCCAGCAGTGAAAGGGCGGGGGGTTTAACCGGGGGCTCCTACAATGAGCAGTTCTTC
16 | few | TRBD2 | TRBJ2-3 | TRBV19 | CASSRSSGSGVDTQYF | TGTGCCAGTAGTAGGTCTAGCGGGAGTGGCGTAGATACGCAGTATTTT
15 | - | TRBD2 | TRBJ2-7 | TRBV5-1 | CASSLELAGVREQYF | TGCGCCAGCAGCTTGGAGCTAGCGGGAGTGAGGGAGCAGTACTTC
16 | - | TRBD1 | TRBJ2-3 | TRBV5-1 | CASSLEGTGVADTQYF | TGCGCCAGCAGCTTGGAGGGGACAGGGGTGGCAGATACGCAGTATTTT
13 | - | - | TRBJ1-2 | TRBV18 | CASSQGANYGYTF | TGTGCCAGCTCACAGGGAGCTAACTATGGCTACACCTTC